The sequence of this TCR beta chain was determined in a study of shared clonotypes between healthy human individuals. The germline V and J ends were trimmed by 2 bases and 1 base, with 8 bases remaining between them. Germline-derived CDR1 and CDR2 are KGHSH and LQKENI. This CDR3 region has 14 residues. Sequenced by immunoSEQ multiplex PCR; TCRdb stores in-frame clones only, minus some. This table holds around 510,000 clones, roughly 79% found once. V usage is TRBV18 and J usage is TRBJ1-2; no clear D gene. The sample was PBMCs. The TCR comes from a woman aged 40 to 55 in good health. Some clones in this sample may be carry-over from other donors' samples. CDR3 in amino acids: CASSPGQVNYGYTF. As DNA, the CDR3 is TGTGCCAGCTCACCAGGCCAGGTTAACTATGGCTACACCTTC.